These 10 T cell receptor beta chains were sequenced from one sample in a study of CD8 T cells in Susac syndrome. Reverse transcription of roughly 0.5 to 1 ug RNA used random hexamers. TCRdb used MiXCR to reprocess the immunoSEQ multiplex PCR reads, holding one entry per CDR3 protein. The profile shows tens of thousands of distinct CDR3 sequences, 90% to 95% of them singletons. The sequencing sample was made of CD8+ T cells from PBMCs. These receptors all come from a human donor in good health.

J is TRBJ1-2 and V is TRBV5-4, with TRBD1 matching over 9 bases. The CDR3 spans 15 residues. V was clipped by 5 bases and J by 2 bases; unmatched bases: 7. Germline assignment: CDR1 SGHNT and CDR2 YYREEE (reference sequence). The CDR3 region is CASSPDRGLNYGYTF. The CDR3 bases are TGTGCCAGCAGTCCGGACAGGGGACTAAACTATGGCTACACCTTC.

The chain joins TRBV4-1 to TRBJ1-1; D ambiguous. The CDR3 contains 12 residues. Germline values: CDR1 MGHRA, CDR2 YSYEKL. V shed 0 bases and J shed 1 base, with 0 bases lying between them. The chain's CDR3 is CASSQENTEAFF. DNA for the CDR3: TGCGCCAGCAGCCAAGAGAACACTGAAGCTTTCTTT.

The chain couples TRBV4-1 to TRBJ2-1; TRBD2 matches 11 bases. Trimming cost V 1 base and J 1 base; bases outside gene matches: 15. Germline V lookup: CDR1 MGHRA, CDR2 YSYEKL. The CDR3 loop spans 21 amino acids. CDR3 loop: CASSQGGGSGRAIESYNEQFF. The CDR3 region has the DNA TGCGCCAGCAGCCAAGGGGGTGGTAGCGGGAGGGCTATTGAGTCCTACAATGAGCAGTTCTTC.

V and J are TRBV9 and TRBJ2-5; 7 bases align to TRBD2. Unmatched junction bases numbered 5, after V lost 2 bases and J lost 1 base. The CDR3 sequence is 15 residues long. Germline V CDR1 and CDR2: SGDLS, YYNGEE. The CDR3 sequence: CASSVGGSAQETQYF. The CDR3 bases are TGTGCCAGCAGCGTTGGCGGGAGCGCCCAAGAGACCCAGTACTTC.

In this sample, this clonotype turned up a few times. This chain joins TRBV24-1 and TRBJ2-2; D gene uncertain. V lost 2 bases and J lost 6, with 3 bases in between. This CDR3 comprises 12 residues. Germline CDR1 reads KGHDR; CDR2 reads SFDVKD. In nucleotides, the CDR3 is TGTGCCACCAGTGATTATTCCGGGGAGCTGTTTTTT. As protein: CATSDYSGELFF.

This rearrangement joins TRBV4-1 to TRBJ2-5, with D possibly TRBD2 on 6 matching bases. Per the germline V gene, CDR1 is MGHRA and CDR2 is YSYEKL. Trimming pared 3 bases from V and 1 base from J, leaving 9 bases between. The CDR3 is made up of 14 amino acids. The CDR3 DNA sequence: TGCGCCAGCAGCCACTTCGGGAGCCAAGAGACCCAGTACTTC. Its protein is CASSHFGSQETQYF.

The rearrangement uses TRBV25-1 and TRBJ1-2; D is unresolved. The germline V and J ends were trimmed by 3 bases and 5 bases, with 10 bases remaining between them. This CDR3 region has 13 residues. Per germline, CDR1 MGHDK and CDR2 SYGVNS. CDR3 amino acids: CASSDTGYYGYTF. The CDR3, as DNA: TGTGCCAGCAGTGATACCGGGTATTATGGCTACACCTTC.

The chain is built from TRBV30 and TRBJ2-1, with D possibly being TRBD2 (6 bases). The CDR3 has 14 amino acids. V shed 1 base and J shed 3 bases, with 10 bases lying between them. CDR1 GTSNPN and CDR2 SVGIG come from the germline V gene (reference sequence). This CDR3 reads CAWSDSRGYNEQFF. The CDR3 nucleotides are TGTGCCTGGAGTGACTCGCGGGGCTACAATGAGCAGTTCTTC.

The J gene is TRBJ1-5, the V gene TRBV5-6; the D is unclear. CDR1 is SGHDT, CDR2 YYEEEE, per germline. Trimming removed 2 bases from V and 0 bases from J, with 6 bases in between. CDR3 length: 14 residues. Here the CDR3 reads CASSFGVSNQPQHF. The CDR3 DNA reads TGTGCCAGCAGCTTCGGGGTTAGCAATCAGCCCCAGCATTTT.

J is TRBJ2-7 and V is TRBV27; 10 nucleotides line up with TRBD2. Looked up from germline, CDR1 is MNHEY and CDR2 is SMNVEV (reference sequence). Trimming at V came to 8 bases and at J to 2 bases, leaving 6 bases not matched to a gene. The CDR3 totals 14 residues. The CDR3: CASPITSGAYEQYV. The DNA of the CDR3 is TGTGCCAGCCCAATTACTAGCGGGGCCTACGAGCAGTACGTC.